Here is one T cell receptor beta chain with its context. Per the study methods: Reference gene primers were amplified, and this amplification served to estimate nucleated cell counts. Assay: immunoSEQ multiplex PCR; the TCRdb copy retains only in-frame clones and omits some. D and trimming were read from the DNA, whereas the V and J calls and clone size are those reported in that table. The table shows around 100,000 clones, with around nine tenths occurring only once. This entry comes from a study of blood T cell repertoires in COVID-19. Study details: From the United States, Italy and Spain came samples of acute and convalescent COVID-19. Nucleic acid was either cDNA or gDNA, and it came from T cells, B-cell-depleted T cells, or PBMCs.

V lost 6 bases to trimming and J lost 3 bases; unmatched junction nucleotides: 11. This CDR3 has 15 residues. Germline-derived CDR1 and CDR2 are MDHEN and SYDVKM. This sequence joins TRBV28 and TRBJ2-7; TRBD2 matches 7 bases. Sequences were obtained from peripheral blood. The clonotype comes from a human donor in a cohort sampled during active COVID-19. The CDR3 is CASSAEAGSRYEQYF. In DNA, the CDR3 is TGTGCCAGCAGCGCGGAAGCGGGAAGCCGCTACGAGCAGTACTTC.